This T cell receptor beta chain was retrieved from a study of CD8+ T cells in alopecia areata. In the study overall: Those treated were given oral tofacitinib at 5 to 10 mg twice daily. Study findings and constraints: Affected scalp, especially in alopecia totalis/universalis, had a higher clonality than normal scalp did. In scalp samples, resident alphabeta T cells of normal skin are also sequenced.

With regard to this clone: What it binds is not known.

cDNA serving as the sequencing template came from extracted, reverse transcribed RNA. TCRdb's table, derived via immunoSEQ multiplex PCR, lists solely in-frame clones and lacks some. The sample gives approximately 280,000 clones, 58% of which show up once; 1.8% is in the top ten. Treatment: oral pan-JAK inhibitor, 5-10 mg twice daily. Alopecia areata patients provided lesional scalp punch biopsies and peripheral blood. CDR3 length equals 14 residues. After removal of 6 bases from V and 3 bases from J, the junction contained 7 bases not matched to a gene. Germline CDR1 reads MGHDK; CDR2 reads SYGVNS. Source: CD4+ T cells sorted from blood, taken at week 24, from a patient treated with tofacitinib. V usage is TRBV25-1 and J usage is TRBJ1-1; 7 bases match TRBD1. This clonotype was obtained from a human donor with alopecia areata. In DNA, the CDR3 is TGTGCCAGCAGGGAGACAGGGCTTCACACTGAAGCTTTCTTT. Amino acid sequence: CASRETGLHTEAFF.